Shown below are 24 T cell receptor beta chains from a single sample sequenced in a study of cytomegalovirus exposure and HLA in healthy donors. PCR involved 60 Vbeta and 13 Jbeta primers. Sequencing was performed with immunoSEQ multiplex PCR; in TCRdb, only in-frame clones are kept and a portion is missing. The data show some 130,000 clones, approximately 71% seen once. Sequenced input: PBMCs. Receptor source: a man younger than 45 in good health and CMV-seronegative.

This rearrangement joins TRBV28 to TRBJ1-2; no definite D call. The germline gives CDR1 MDHEN, CDR2 SYDVKM. The length of the CDR3 is 14 residues. V was trimmed by 4 bases and J by 5 bases, leaving 14 bases between them. CDR3 residues: CASSSPRDKYGYTF. DNA of the CDR3: TGTGCCAGCAGTTCCCCGAGGGATAAATATGGCTACACCTTC.

V usage is TRBV28 and J usage is TRBJ1-4; D gene ambiguous. Germline assignment: CDR1 MDHEN and CDR2 SYDVKM. V gave up 2 bases and J gave up 8 bases, with 9 bases separating them. The CDR3 loop spans 13 amino acids. The CDR3 DNA reads as TGTGCCAGCAGTTTACACAGTGGGGAAAAACTGTTTTTT. Its translation: CASSLHSGEKLFF. Combining the CDR3 with reference TRBV28 and TRBJ1-4 gives the whole variable domain DVKVTQSSRYLVKRTGEKVFLECVQDMDHENMFWYRQDPGLGLRLIYFSYDVKMKEKGDIPEGYSVSREKKERFSLILESASTNQTSMYLCASSLHSGEKLFFGSGTQLSVL.

The chain is built from TRBV5-5 and TRBJ1-5; D perhaps matches TRBD1 (5 bases). There are 15 residues in the CDR3. V lost 4 bases and J 0 bases, leaving 11 bases between the germline ends. The germline V gene encodes CDR1 SGHKS and CDR2 YYEKEE (reference sequence). The CDR3 DNA is TGTGCCAGCAGCCTGGGGCGGTATAGCAATCAGCCCCAGCATTTT. It codes for CASSLGRYSNQPQHF.

This clone showed up just a few times. This chain connects TRBV30 to TRBJ1-3; D gene uncertain. Germline CDR1 is GTSNPN and CDR2 is SVGIG (reference sequence). V dropped 2 bases and J dropped 6 bases, with 17 bases sitting between them. This CDR3 has 15 amino acids. CDR3 bases: TGTGCCTGGAGTCCCCCGGGAGGGCTCCAAAACACCATATATTTT. This sequence encodes CAWSPPGGLQNTIYF.

V is TRBV15 and J is TRBJ1-1; 8 bases are a match to TRBD1. V trimming: 5 bases; J trimming: 5 bases; junction bases outside the gene matches: 10. The CDR3 sequence is 15 residues long. Germline V gene data show CDR1 as LNHNV and CDR2 as YYDKDF (reference sequence). CDR3 sequence: CATSSRTGPRTEAFF. The CDR3 nucleotides read TGTGCCACCAGCTCTAGGACAGGGCCACGGACTGAAGCTTTCTTT.

The chain uses TRBV28 and TRBJ2-7; 8 positions agree with TRBD1. The CDR3 contains 13 residues. With V trimmed by 8 bases and J by 5 bases, 8 bases remained unmatched. The germline V gene has CDR1 MDHEN and CDR2 SYDVKM. CDR3 residues: CASRDRGGNEQYF. As DNA, the CDR3 is TGTGCCAGCCGTGACAGGGGCGGCAACGAGCAGTACTTC. The complete variable domain, with remaining parts taken from reference TRBV28 and TRBJ2-7, reads DVKVTQSSRYLVKRTGEKVFLECVQDMDHENMFWYRQDPGLGLRLIYFSYDVKMKEKGDIPEGYSVSREKKERFSLILESASTNQTSMYLCASRDRGGNEQYFGPGTRLTVT.

This chain uses TRBV29-1 with TRBJ1-4; 7 nucleotides match TRBD1. The CDR3 extends over 14 amino acids. In germline, CDR1 is SQVTM, CDR2 ANQGSEA. J was trimmed by 5 bases and V by 4 bases; bases with no gene match: 7. The CDR3 sequence: CSVVSGTDNEKLFF. CDR3 nucleotide sequence: TGCAGCGTTGTTTCCGGGACAGACAATGAAAAACTGTTTTTT.

Written as DNA, the CDR3 is TGTGCCAGCAGTCTCTTGGCATTTGGGAACACTGAAGCTTTCTTT. Its translation is CASSLLAFGNTEAFF. The chain employs TRBV27 and TRBJ1-1; no clear D gene. CDR1 is MNHEY and CDR2 is SMNVEV in the germline V gene (reference sequence). This CDR3 contains 15 residues. Trimming took off 5 bases at V and 1 base at J, with 14 bases between the two ends.

This chain joins TRBV7-8 and TRBJ2-1; 7 positions match TRBD2. The CDR3 has 15 residues. Germline-derived CDR1 and CDR2 are SGHVS and FQNEAQ. The V and J ends lost 4 bases and 7 bases, in that order; junction bases with no gene match: 10. CDR3 loop: CASSSRSGRENEQFF. CDR3 coding DNA: TGTGCCAGCAGCTCCCGGTCCGGGCGGGAGAATGAGCAGTTCTTC.

The chain joins TRBV4-1 to TRBJ1-4; TRBD1 is a possible D gene (5 bases). CDR3 length: 14 residues. V shed 4 bases and J shed 10 bases, with 16 bases lying between them. The germline V gene encodes CDR1 MGHRA and CDR2 YSYEKL. CDR3 amino acids: CASSPGRGGRKLFF. CDR3 in DNA: TGCGCCAGCAGCCCCGGGAGGGGAGGAAGAAAACTGTTTTTT.

This chain uses TRBV5-1 with TRBJ2-3, with TRBD2 matching over 7 bases. From germline, CDR1 is SGHRS and CDR2 YFSETQ. The trim removed 4 bases at V and 5 bases at J, leaving 10 bases unmatched. The CDR3 runs to 15 residues. This CDR3 reads CASSQVWEGQDTQYF. For the CDR3, the DNA is TGCGCCAGCAGCCAAGTGTGGGAGGGTCAAGATACGCAGTATTTT.

The J gene is TRBJ1-2, the V gene TRBV7-9, with a tentative D call TRBD1 (5 bases). CDR1 SEHNR and CDR2 FQNEAQ come from the germline V gene (reference sequence). This CDR3 is built from 13 residues. Trimming pared 5 bases from V and 5 bases from J, leaving 12 bases between. The CDR3 loop is CASSTTVQYGYTF. The CDR3 nucleotides are TGTGCCAGCAGCACGACAGTGCAATATGGCTACACCTTC.

The V gene is TRBV27, the J gene TRBJ2-5; perhaps TRBD2 as D (7 bases). In germline, CDR1 is MNHEY, CDR2 SMNVEV (reference sequence). The CDR3 is 13 amino acids. Between the trimmed V and J ends, which lost 6 bases and 9 bases, there was a span of 17 bases. This CDR3 reads CASSPRGAEAQYF. CDR3 nucleotides: TGTGCCAGCAGCCCCCGGGGGGCCGAGGCCCAGTACTTC.

The CDR3: CASSPNRDTYNEQFF. DNA for the CDR3: TGTGCCAGCAGTCCCAACCGGGACACCTACAATGAGCAGTTCTTC. The chain recombines TRBV6-5 with TRBJ2-1; tentative D call: TRBD1 (6 bases). V shed 5 bases and J shed 2 bases, with 13 bases lying between them. The CDR3 length is 15 residues. Germline CDR1 reads MNHEY; CDR2 reads SVGAGI.

In this sample, this clone turned up a few times. This chain links TRBV10-2 with TRBJ2-7; 9 bases align to TRBD2. Germline lookup yields CDR1 WSHSY and CDR2 SAAADI. CDR3 length: 16 amino acids. Trimming at V came to 7 bases and at J to 0 bases, leaving 10 bases not matched to a gene. The CDR3 protein is CASIKGAGGNSYEQYF. CDR3 nucleotides: TGCGCCAGCATAAAAGGAGCGGGAGGCAACTCCTACGAGCAGTACTTC.

This clone has only a few counts. V usage is TRBV19 and J usage is TRBJ1-4; 8 nucleotides match TRBD1. This CDR3 region has 14 residues. J was trimmed by 3 bases and V by 7 bases; bases with no gene match: 4. The germline V gene encodes CDR1 LNHDA and CDR2 SQIVND (reference sequence). CDR3 nucleotide sequence: TGTGCCAGTACCGTACAGGGGGCTAATGAAAAACTGTTTTTT. This translates into CASTVQGANEKLFF.

This rearrangement joins TRBV10-1 to TRBJ1-1, with D perhaps matching TRBD1 (5 bases). The CDR3 is 14 residues long. Germline V gene data show CDR1 as WNHNN and CDR2 as SYGVQD (reference sequence). Deletions cut 2 bases from V and 5 bases from J, with 12 bases between. The CDR3 DNA reads TGCGCCAGCAGTGAGGGCAGGGTTGGAACTGAAGCTTTCTTT. Its protein product is CASSEGRVGTEAFF.

This clone has only one observation. The genes are TRBV5-5 and TRBJ2-5; 13 bases line up with TRBD2. V dropped 5 bases and J dropped 2; count of bases not matched to a gene: 6. The CDR3 has 16 amino acids. CDR1 is SGHKS and CDR2 is YYEKEE in the germline V gene (reference sequence). CDR3 nucleotide sequence: TGTGCCAGCAGGGCCGGACTAGCGGGAGAACAAGAGACCCAGTACTTC. It yields the protein CASRAGLAGEQETQYF.

The chain's CDR3 is CASKGVSYEQYF. The DNA of the CDR3 is TGTGCCAGCAAAGGGGTCTCCTACGAGCAGTACTTC. The chain carries TRBV6-6 and TRBJ2-7, with D tentatively TRBD1 (5 bases). CDR1 is MNHNY, CDR2 SVGAGI, per germline (reference sequence). The CDR3 runs to 12 residues. Trimming pared 7 bases from V and 0 bases from J, leaving 7 bases between.

The gene calls are TRBV18 and TRBJ2-1; 9 bases agree with TRBD2. This CDR3 has 15 amino acids. CDR1 and CDR2 from the germline V gene are KGHSH and LQKENI. Trimming removed 2 bases from V and 2 bases from J; junction bases left unmatched: 1. CDR3 region: CASSPAGGTYNEQFF. The DNA of the CDR3 is TGTGCCAGCTCACCAGCGGGAGGGACCTACAATGAGCAGTTCTTC.

The rearrangement joins TRBV6-1 to TRBJ1-3, with D possibly TRBD1 on 5 matching bases. The V gene's germline CDR1 is MNHNS and CDR2 SASEGT. V gave up 7 bases and J gave up 1 base, with 14 bases separating them. The CDR3 totals 15 residues. CDR3 in DNA: TGTGCCAGCAACCTCGTCGGGGGTTCTGGAAACACCATATATTTT. Amino acids: CASNLVGGSGNTIYF.

This chain connects TRBV11-2 to TRBJ2-3, with 10 bases lining up with TRBD2. CDR3 length: 16 amino acids. CDR1 and CDR2 from the germline V gene are SGHAT and FQNNGV. After removal of 0 bases from V and 5 bases from J, the junction contained 5 bases not matched to a gene. The CDR3 DNA reads as TGTGCCAGCAGCTTAGATTTTCCTAGCGGGAGAGATACGCAGTATTTT. Residues: CASSLDFPSGRDTQYF. The complete variable domain, with remaining parts taken from reference TRBV11-2 and TRBJ2-3, reads EAGVAQSPRYKIIEKRQSVAFWCNPISGHATLYWYQQILGQGPKLLIQFQNNGVVDDSQLPKDRFSAERLKGVDSTLKIQPAKLEDSAVYLCASSLDFPSGRDTQYFGPGTRLTVL.

The chain employs TRBV5-1 and TRBJ2-1; TRBD2 might be the D (8 bases). The CDR3 runs to 16 residues. Germline CDR1 is SGHRS and CDR2 is YFSETQ. Trimming left V 1 base short and J 5 bases short, with 16 bases between. The CDR3 loop reads CASSLLGGGGHNEQFF. CDR3 nucleotide sequence: TGCGCCAGCAGCTTGCTAGGGGGCGGGGGGCACAATGAGCAGTTCTTC. Full variable domain (rest looked up from reference TRBV5-1 and TRBJ2-1): KAGVTQTPRYLIKTRGQQVTLSCSPISGHRSVSWYQQTPGQGLQFLFEYFSETQRNKGNFPGRFSGRQFSNSRSEMNVSTLELGDSALYLCASSLLGGGGHNEQFFGPGTRLTVL.

This rearrangement joins TRBV19 to TRBJ1-4; 7 nucleotides agree with TRBD1. Germline V lookup: CDR1 LNHDA, CDR2 SQIVND (reference sequence). The CDR3 has 13 residues. J gave up 8 bases and V 3 bases, and 3 bases lay outside the gene matches. CDR3 DNA: TGTGCCAGTAGTATCAGGGGGGACGAAAAACTGTTTTTT. This codes for CASSIRGDEKLFF.